This T cell receptor (beta chain) derives from a study of cytomegalovirus exposure and HLA in healthy donors. Profiling relied on immunoSEQ multiplex PCR, and the TCRdb table lists in-frame clones only, not all of them. The sample has roughly 120,000 clones; roughly 88% are singletons. Study results and limitations: The majority of TCR sequences were rare, yet some public TCRs appeared in many donors. Subsequent analysis revealed that first-cohort TCR clusters tended to co-occur in the 110 or so validation repertoires. Cytomegalovirus association was listed for 150 or so TCR beta chains.

This clone was observed once. Antigen unknown. With 3 bases removed from V and 1 base from J, the gap between germline ends came to 8 bases. Per the germline V gene, CDR1 is GTSNPN and CDR2 is SVGIG (reference sequence). The length of the CDR3 is 13 residues. The sequenced sample was PBMCs. This TCR was sampled from a woman aged 30 to 39 in good health and CMV-seropositive. The chain employs TRBV30 and TRBJ2-3; possible D gene TRBD1, 6 bases. The CDR3, as DNA: TGTGCCTGGAGCCCAGGGGGCACAGATACGCAGTATTTT. As protein: CAWSPGGTDTQYF.